A single T cell receptor beta chain is shown here with its context. This sample stems from a study of cytomegalovirus exposure and HLA in healthy donors. Germline assignment: CDR1 SQVTM and CDR2 ANQGSEA. This CDR3 is 14 amino acids long. The germline V and J ends were trimmed by 5 bases and 0 bases, with 12 bases remaining between them. The primer mix had 60 Vbeta and 13 Jbeta primers. Here immunoSEQ multiplex PCR was the method, and the copy in TCRdb shows in-frame clones only, minus some. This sample lists over 75,000 clones; its ten largest clones have more than 5.5%. This clonotype originated in a girl aged 5-17 years in good health and CMV-seropositive. The specimen was PBMCs. V usage is TRBV29-1 and J usage is TRBJ2-3; tentative D call: TRBD2 (5 bases). CDR3 loop: CSVRRGSSTDTQYF. The CDR3 DNA is TGCAGCGTTCGTCGCGGGTCTAGCACAGATACGCAGTATTTT.